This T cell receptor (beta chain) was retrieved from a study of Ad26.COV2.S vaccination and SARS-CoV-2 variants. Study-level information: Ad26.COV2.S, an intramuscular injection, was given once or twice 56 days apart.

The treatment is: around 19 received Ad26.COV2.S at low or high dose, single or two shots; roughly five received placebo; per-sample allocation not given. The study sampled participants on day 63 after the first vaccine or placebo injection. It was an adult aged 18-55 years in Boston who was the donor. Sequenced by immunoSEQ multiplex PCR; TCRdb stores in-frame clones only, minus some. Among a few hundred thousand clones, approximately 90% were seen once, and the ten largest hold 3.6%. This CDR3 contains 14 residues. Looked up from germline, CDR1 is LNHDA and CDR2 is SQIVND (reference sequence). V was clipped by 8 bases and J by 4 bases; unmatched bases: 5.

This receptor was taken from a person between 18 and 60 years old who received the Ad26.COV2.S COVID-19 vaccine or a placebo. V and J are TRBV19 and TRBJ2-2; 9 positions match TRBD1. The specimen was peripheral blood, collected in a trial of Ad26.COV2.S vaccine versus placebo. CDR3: CASSRDRATGELFF. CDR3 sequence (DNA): TGTGCCAGTTCCCGGGACAGGGCCACCGGGGAGCTGTTTTTT. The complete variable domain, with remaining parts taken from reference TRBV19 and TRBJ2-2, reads DGGITQSPKYLFRKEGQNVTLSCEQNLNHDAMYWYRQDPGQGLRLIYYSQIVNDFQKGDIAEGYSVSREKKESFPLTVTSAQKNPTAFYLCASSRDRATGELFFGEGSRLTVL.